Listed below are T cell receptor beta chains from one sample, sequenced in a study of early T cells in non-severe SARS-CoV-2 infection. MiXCR, run by TCRdb on the 5' RACE reads, gives a single entry per CDR3 protein. The profile covers some 20,000 distinct CDR3 sequences, with more than 4.5% appearing a single time and 6.5% to 8.5% taken by the ten largest. What was sequenced was whole blood. These receptor sequences come from an adult who was a healthcare worker with PCR-confirmed SARS-CoV-2 infection or an uninfected control (not recorded which). CDR3s include the opening cysteine and the closing phenylalanine or tryptophan. Fields, in order: J gene, V gene, clone size, D gene, CDR3 DNA, CDR3 protein. The D gene is left open where the match is weak. Clone size, where shown, is once, few, many, or a class for clones that have expanded.

TRBJ2-2,TRBV24-1,many,TRBD2,TGTGCCACCAGTGATCGGCCCGGGACTAGCATCGGGGAGCTGTTTTTT,CATSDRPGTSIGELFF
TRBJ1-6,TRBV19,many,TRBD1,TGTGCCACCTCAGGGGGGAACTATAATTCACCCCTCCACTTT,CATSGGNYNSPLHF
TRBJ2-7,TRBV19,many,-,TGTGCCAGTAGCGAGTTGGGGACTGCGTCCTACGAGCAGTACTTC,CASSELGTASYEQYF
TRBJ1-2,TRBV2,many,-,TGTGCCAGCAGTGACACCTTGAGCTATGGCTACACCTTC,CASSDTLSYGYTF
TRBJ1-2,TRBV5-1,-,TRBD1,TGCGCCAGCAGCCAAGTGACAGGGCTCTATGGCTACACCTTC,CASSQVTGLYGYTF
TRBJ1-1,TRBV7-9,many,-,TGTGCCAGCAGCGGGGGGTTTGGCAGACAGAACACTGAAGCTTTCTTT,CASSGGFGRQNTEAFF
TRBJ2-4,TRBV6-6,many,-,TGTGCCAGCAGTCCGACAGCCGCCTTTGCCAAAAACATTCAGTACTTC,CASSPTAAFAKNIQYF
TRBJ2-3,TRBV14,medium-sized,TRBD2,TGTGCCAGCAGCCAAGGCGGGAGAGCTAGCACAGATACGCAGTATTTT,CASSQGGRASTDTQYF
TRBJ1-2,TRBV18,many,-,TGTGCCAGCTCACCCGGACAGAACTATGGCTACACCTTC,CASSPGQNYGYTF
TRBJ2-3,TRBV12-2,many,-,TGTGCAAGTCGCTTAGTCAATCGGGGAGATACGCAGTATTTT,CASRLVNRGDTQYF
TRBJ1-2,TRBV6-2/TRBV6-3,many,-,TGTGCCAGCAGCTCCGGACAGTACTATGGCTACACCTTC,CASSSGQYYGYTF
TRBJ2-1,TRBV4-2,many,-,TGTGCCAGCAGCCAAGGTGGACTGTACGATGAGCAGTTCTTC,CASSQGGLYDEQFF
TRBJ2-1,TRBV29-1,-,-,TGCAGCGTTGGGCCCCTCAATGAGCAGTTCTTC,CSVGPLNEQFF
TRBJ1-2,TRBV7-9,-,-,TGTGCCAGCACCCCAGGTGTTTATGGCTACACCTTC,CASTPGVYGYTF
TRBJ2-7,TRBV12-3/TRBV12-4,many,-,TGTGCCAGCACCAAAAACCGATACGAGCAGTACTTC,CASTKNRYEQYF
TRBJ2-2,TRBV2,-,-,TGTGCCAGCAGTTGGGAGTTGCGCGGGGAGCTGTTTTTT,CASSWELRGELFF
TRBJ1-2,TRBV20-1,medium-sized,-,TGCAGTGCTAGAGATGTCAGGGGCTATGGCTACACCTTC,CSARDVRGYGYTF
TRBJ1-2,TRBV2,few,TRBD1,TGTGCCAGCAGACAAAGAGGGACAGGACTTGACTATGGCTACACCTTC,CASRQRGTGLDYGYTF
TRBJ2-3,TRBV24-1,many,TRBD1,TGTGCCACCAGTGATTGGACAGGGGGCCCGGATACGCAGTATTTT,CATSDWTGGPDTQYF
TRBJ1-3,TRBV24-1,few,-,TGTGCCACCAGTTTACGGCAGAACTCTGGAAACACCATATATTTT,CATSLRQNSGNTIYF
TRBJ1-1,TRBV6-6,few,-,TGTGCCAGCAGTTACATGGGCGGCAACACTGAAGCTTTCTTT,CASSYMGGNTEAFF
TRBJ1-1,TRBV10-1,many,TRBD1,TGCGCCAGCAGTGGAAGACAGGGGGCTGAAGCTTTCTTT,CASSGRQGAEAFF
TRBJ2-2,TRBV28,few,-,TGTGCCAGCAGTTTATTGGCAGGGAAGGCCGGGGAGCTGTTTTTT,CASSLLAGKAGELFF
TRBJ1-4,TRBV11-2,many,TRBD1,TGTGCCAGCAGCAGTGACAGGGGGCGAGGAAAACTGTTTTTT,CASSSDRGRGKLFF
TRBJ2-7,TRBV28,many,-,TGTGCCAGCGCCGGCGGCGTTAACGAGCAGTACTTC,CASAGGVNEQYF
TRBJ2-1,TRBV19,few,TRBD2,TGTGCCAGTAGGGGACTAGCGGGAGTTTTGTCCTACAATGAGCAGTTCTTC,CASRGLAGVLSYNEQFF
TRBJ1-1,TRBV18,few,-,TGTGCCAGCTCCCCAGGACAGCTGAACACTGAAGCTTTCTTT,CASSPGQLNTEAFF
TRBJ2-1,TRBV29-1,many,TRBD2,TGCAGCGTTGTAACGGGACTAGCGGGAGCAAATGAGCAGTTCTTC,CSVVTGLAGANEQFF
TRBJ1-2,TRBV10-2,many,-,TGCGCCAGCAGTGTAGCGGGAGAGAGCGGCTACACCTTC,CASSVAGESGYTF
TRBJ1-5,TRBV19,many,-,TGTGCCAGTAGACAGGGTGGGAGCAATCAGCCCCAGCATTTT,CASRQGGSNQPQHF
TRBJ2-5,TRBV20-1,-,TRBD2,TGCAGTGCTAGAGATCGGGGAGGGAGAGAGACCCAGTACTTC,CSARDRGGRETQYF
TRBJ2-7,TRBV28,many,TRBD1,TGTGCCAGCAGGTTTGGGACAGCGACCGGCTACGAGCAGTACTTC,CASRFGTATGYEQYF